This TCR beta chain was recovered during a study of blood T cell repertoires in COVID-19. About the research overall: Nucleic acid was either cDNA or gDNA, and it came from T cells, B-cell-depleted T cells, or PBMCs.

Original handling: Estimates of nucleated cell counts were drawn from the amplification of reference gene primers. Sequenced by immunoSEQ multiplex PCR; TCRdb stores in-frame clones only, minus some. The V and J calls and clone size are taken from that table; D and trimming were inferred from the DNA. The sample contains 150,000 to 200,000 clones, around 86% of which appear only once. The germline V gene encodes CDR1 SGHNT and CDR2 YYREEE (reference sequence). V lost 0 bases and J 2 bases, leaving 22 bases between the germline ends. This CDR3 has 19 residues. The V gene is TRBV5-4, the J gene TRBJ2-3; D possibly corresponds to TRBD2 (5 bases). The receptor's source is a man aged 40-55 years with acute or convalescent COVID-19. The sample consisted of peripheral blood. CDR3 sequence reads: CASSLVGRLRPGNTDTQYF. The CDR3 region has the DNA TGTGCCAGCAGCTTGGTAGGGCGGCTCAGGCCGGGGAACACAGATACGCAGTATTTT.